The clone carrying this TCR beta chain occurred a few times. This sample stems from a study of T cells in Graves' hyperthyroidism and ophthalmopathy. The source material, RNA transcripts, was used to amplify TCR beta CDR3 regions. The HTBI primer set drove a first-round RT-PCR of the TCR CDR3. TCRdb independently ran MiXCR on the multiplex PCR reads; one entry per CDR3 protein. The table includes approximately 700,000 distinct CDR3 sequences, about a sixth detected once. Isolation of PBMCs was performed on around 9.4 ml fresh peripheral blood. Per germline, CDR1 SGHAT and CDR2 FQNNGV. The CDR3 totals 16 residues. V lost 1 base to trimming and J lost 6 bases; unmatched junction nucleotides: 8.

This clonotype was obtained from a man younger than 35 with Graves' hyperthyroidism. Sample: blood. The chain joins TRBV11-2 to TRBJ1-4; the match to TRBD1 covers 7 bases. CDR3 in amino acids: CASSLGRGRAYEKLFF. The CDR3 bases are TGTGCCAGCAGCTTAGGAAGGGGGCGAGCTTATGAAAAACTGTTTTTT.